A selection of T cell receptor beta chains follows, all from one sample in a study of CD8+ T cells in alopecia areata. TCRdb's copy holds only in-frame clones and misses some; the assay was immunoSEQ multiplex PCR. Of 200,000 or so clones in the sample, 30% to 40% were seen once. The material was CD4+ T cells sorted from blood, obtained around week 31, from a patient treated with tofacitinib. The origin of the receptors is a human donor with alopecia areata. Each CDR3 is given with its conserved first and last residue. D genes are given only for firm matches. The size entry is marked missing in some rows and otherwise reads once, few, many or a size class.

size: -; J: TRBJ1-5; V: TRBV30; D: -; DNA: TGTGCCTGGAGTAAACAGAGCAATCAGCCCCAGCATTTT; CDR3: CAWSKQSNQPQHF
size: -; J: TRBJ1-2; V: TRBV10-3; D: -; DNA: TGTGCCATCAGTGAGTCTTCCGTGAACTATGGCTACACCTTC; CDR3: CAISESSVNYGYTF
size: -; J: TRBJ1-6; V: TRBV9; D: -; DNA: TGTGCCAGCAGTGACGTCTTGGAGAATTCACCCCTCCACTTT; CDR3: CASSDVLENSPLHF
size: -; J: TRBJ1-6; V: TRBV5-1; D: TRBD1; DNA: TGCGCCAGCAGCTCGAGGACAGGGGATAATTCACCCCTCCACTTT; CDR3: CASSSRTGDNSPLHF
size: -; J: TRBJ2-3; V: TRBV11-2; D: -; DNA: TGTGCCAGCTCCGGGCAGGGTATCATCGATACGCAGTATTTT; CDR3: CASSGQGIIDTQYF
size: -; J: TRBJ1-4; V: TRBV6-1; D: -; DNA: TGTGCCAGCCGGCGGACGGACGCAACTAATGAAAAACTGTTTTTT; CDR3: CASRRTDATNEKLFF
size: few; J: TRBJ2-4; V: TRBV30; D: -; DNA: TGTGCCTGGAGTGTACAGGGTCTAGGAAGACAAAACATTCAGTACTTC; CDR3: CAWSVQGLGRQNIQYF
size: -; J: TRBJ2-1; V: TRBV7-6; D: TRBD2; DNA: TGTGCCAGCAGCTTAGCGCTAAGAGGGCGGGAGATTGGGAATGAGCAGTTCTTC; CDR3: CASSLALRGREIGNEQFF
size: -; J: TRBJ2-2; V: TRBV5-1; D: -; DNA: TGCGCCAGCAGCTTCGCAGTCGGCAGGGGACGGGTGAACACCGGGGAGCTGTTTTTT; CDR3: CASSFAVGRGRVNTGELFF
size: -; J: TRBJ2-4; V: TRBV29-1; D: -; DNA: TGCAGCGTTTACTCCCCCTCGGGCCTGCTCAAAAACATTCAGTACTTC; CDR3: CSVYSPSGLLKNIQYF
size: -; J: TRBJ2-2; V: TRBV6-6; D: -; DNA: TGTGCCAGCAGCTTATTAGGGGAGCTGTTTTTT; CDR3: CASSLLGELFF
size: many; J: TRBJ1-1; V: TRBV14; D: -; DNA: TGTGCCAGCAGCCAAGACTTTAACACTGAAGCTTTCTTT; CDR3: CASSQDFNTEAFF
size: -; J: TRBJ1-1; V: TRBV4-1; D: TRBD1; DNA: TGCGCCAGCAGCCAATTCCAGGGGGACACTGAAGCTTTCTTT; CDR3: CASSQFQGDTEAFF
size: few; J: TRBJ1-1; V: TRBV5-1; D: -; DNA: TGCGCCAGCAGCTTGGAGAGTTACGCCAACACTGAAGCTTTCTTT; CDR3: CASSLESYANTEAFF
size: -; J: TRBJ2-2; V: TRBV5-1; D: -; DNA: TGCGCCAGCAGCCGTCTAGGGGGAGCCGGGGAGCTGTTTTTT; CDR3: CASSRLGGAGELFF
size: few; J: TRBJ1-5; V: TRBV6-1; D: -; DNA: TGTGCCAGCAGTGAAGCCGTGATGAGGACAGATCAGCCCCAGCATTTT; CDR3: CASSEAVMRTDQPQHF
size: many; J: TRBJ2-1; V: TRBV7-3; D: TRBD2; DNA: TGTGCCAGCAGCTCCACCCAGCTAGCGGCCTTTGGGGAGCAGTTCTTC; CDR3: CASSSTQLAAFGEQFF
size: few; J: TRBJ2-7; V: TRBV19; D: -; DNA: TGTGCCAGTAGTATGCAGAGCTCCTACGAGCAGTACTTC; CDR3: CASSMQSSYEQYF
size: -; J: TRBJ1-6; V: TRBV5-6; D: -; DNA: TGTGCCGGGAGCTCCTATAATTCACCCCTCCACTTT; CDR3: CAGSSYNSPLHF
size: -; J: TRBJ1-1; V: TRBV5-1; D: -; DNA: TGCGCCAGCAGCTTGGGGTTCGAGTCGGGAGTCACTGAAGCTTTCTTT; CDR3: CASSLGFESGVTEAFF